Listed below are T cell receptor beta chains from one sample, sequenced in a study of OX40 agonist ivuxolimab in advanced cancers. The data were produced by immunoSEQ multiplex PCR, yet TCRdb's version contains in-frame clones alone and is incomplete. This table holds 50,000 to 60,000 clones, roughly 86% found once. The starting material was CD4+ or CD8+ T cells sorted from blood, obtained in a trial of the OX40 agonist ivuxolimab. The origin of the receptors is an adult with an advanced solid tumor such as melanoma, head and neck, liver or kidney cancer. The CDR3 runs from the conserved cysteine through the conserved F or W. A D gene is named only where the DNA matches it firmly. Some rows mark clone size as missing; the rest say once, few, many or name a class of expanded clone.

V	J	size	D	DNA	CDR3
TRBV27	TRBJ1-1	NA	NA	TGTGCCAGCGCACTTTACGGGACGAAGAACACTGAAGCTTTCTTT	CASALYGTKNTEAFF
TRBV5-4	TRBJ1-1	NA	NA	TGTGCCAGCAGCTTTTCTCGGGATAACACTGAAGCTTTCTTT	CASSFSRDNTEAFF
TRBV14	TRBJ1-1	NA	NA	TGTGCCAGCAGCCCTCCTAGCGGAGCTAGGGGCACTGAAGCTTTCTTT	CASSPPSGARGTEAFF
TRBV7-2	TRBJ2-5	NA	TRBD1	TGTGCCAGCAGCTTACAGGGGGCTGATGAGACCCAGTACTTC	CASSLQGADETQYF
TRBV5-1	TRBJ2-5	NA	NA	TGCGCCAGCAGCTTGCTCGGGCAAGAGACCCAGTACTTC	CASSLLGQETQYF
TRBV28	TRBJ2-2	few	NA	TGTGCCAGCCGCAGGGGAGGGAGCGCCGGGGAGCTGTTTTTT	CASRRGGSAGELFF
TRBV5-1	TRBJ2-3	NA	TRBD2	TGCGCCAGCAGCTGGGGACTAGCGCGACCTTCAGATACGCAGTATTTT	CASSWGLARPSDTQYF
TRBV9	TRBJ2-1	NA	NA	TGTGCCAGCGACGAGGGGGGCGGGTCCTACAATGAGCAGTTCTTC	CASDEGGGSYNEQFF
TRBV7-7	TRBJ2-1	NA	NA	TGTGCTAGCAGCTTTAAGGGCGCCTACAATGAGCAGTTCTTC	CASSFKGAYNEQFF
TRBV7-2	TRBJ2-1	NA	TRBD2	TGTGCCAGCAGCCCGCCGGGACTAAACTACAATGAGCAGTTCTTC	CASSPPGLNYNEQFF
TRBV7-9	TRBJ2-1	few	NA	TGTGCCAGCAGCTCGGGATTCCATGAGCAGTTCTTC	CASSSGFHEQFF
TRBV9	TRBJ2-2	NA	TRBD1	TGTGCCAGCAGCGTGACAGGGGATGCCGGGGAGCTGTTTTTT	CASSVTGDAGELFF
TRBV5-6	TRBJ2-1	NA	NA	TGTGCCAGCAGTACCAGGACAGTGGGTTTCGGCGAGCAGTTCTTC	CASSTRTVGFGEQFF
TRBV5-4	TRBJ1-3	NA	TRBD1	TGTGCCAGCAGCCCTCCTCCAGGGGGTGGAAACACCATATATTTT	CASSPPPGGGNTIYF
TRBV5-1	TRBJ1-1	NA	TRBD1	TGCGCCAGCAGCCCTGGAGCGGGACAGGGGGCGAGCACTGAAGCTTTCTTT	CASSPGAGQGASTEAFF
TRBV18	TRBJ2-2	NA	TRBD2	TGTGCCAGCTCACCGCGGGCTAGCGGTAACACCGGGGAGCTGTTTTTT	CASSPRASGNTGELFF
TRBV5-6	TRBJ1-2	NA	NA	TGTGCCAGCAGCTTGTTGGACAGTTATAACTATGGCTACACCTTC	CASSLLDSYNYGYTF
TRBV7-2	TRBJ2-1	NA	TRBD2	TGTGCCAGCAGCTTAGGCTTAGCGGGGAGAAGTGAGCAGTTCTTC	CASSLGLAGRSEQFF
TRBV4-3	TRBJ2-5	NA	NA	TGCGCCAGCAGCCAAGAAGCGGAAGAGACCCAGTACTTC	CASSQEAEETQYF
TRBV6-5	TRBJ2-2	NA	NA	TGTGCCAGCAGTTACTCGAACCAGGTCACCGGGGAGCTGTTTTTT	CASSYSNQVTGELFF
TRBV6-6	TRBJ2-5	NA	TRBD1	TGTGCCAGCAGTGACAGACAGGGTTCGGTGGAGACCCAGTACTTC	CASSDRQGSVETQYF
TRBV18	TRBJ2-3	NA	TRBD2	TGTGCCAGCTCACCGGGACTAGAACCAGATACGCAGTATTTT	CASSPGLEPDTQYF
TRBV4-1	TRBJ2-7	NA	NA	TGCGCCAGCAGCCAAGATCTGTTCGCGGGAAAGTACTTC	CASSQDLFAGKYF
TRBV11-2	TRBJ1-1	NA	TRBD1	TGTGCCAGCAGCTGGGGACAGATAGGGACTGAAGCTTTCTTT	CASSWGQIGTEAFF
TRBV5-6	TRBJ1-5	NA	TRBD1	TGTGCCAGCAGGCTACAGGGGAGACCCGATCAGCCCCAGCATTTT	CASRLQGRPDQPQHF
TRBV14	TRBJ2-3	NA	NA	TGTGCCAGCAGCCCAAGGCCAACTGGTGTCGGCGCAGATACGCAGTATTTT	CASSPRPTGVGADTQYF
TRBV6-6	TRBJ2-7	NA	NA	TGTGCCAGCATTGGACTGCTGTCGCACGAGCAGTACTTC	CASIGLLSHEQYF
TRBV21-1	TRBJ2-7	medium-sized	NA	TGTGCCAGCAGATCAGGTGGCAAGTTTTTC	CASRSGGKFF
TRBV19	TRBJ2-1	NA	NA	TGTGCCAGTAGTATAGGAGTACTGGTTTACAATGAGCAGTTCTTC	CASSIGVLVYNEQFF
TRBV5-6	TRBJ2-7	NA	NA	TGTGCCAGCAGCTTGAACAGCCTTTACGAGCAGTACTTC	CASSLNSLYEQYF
TRBV27	TRBJ2-7	NA	NA	TGTGCCAGCAGTCGGATGACCCCCTACGAGCAGTACTTC	CASSRMTPYEQYF
TRBV19	TRBJ1-3	NA	NA	TGTGCCAGTAGTATCCTTCCGGTCGGTGGAAACACCATATATTTT	CASSILPVGGNTIYF
TRBV7-2	TRBJ2-7	once	NA	TGTGCCAGCAGCTCCTCGCGGACCTACGAGCAGTACTTC	CASSSSRTYEQYF
TRBV7-8	TRBJ2-5	NA	NA	TGTGCCAGCAGCTTAGGGGGGAGGGAGACCCAGTACTTC	CASSLGGRETQYF
TRBV5-1	TRBJ2-7	NA	TRBD2	TGCGCCAGCAGCTTAGAGACCTCGGGGGGCGAGCAGTACTTC	CASSLETSGGEQYF
TRBV19	TRBJ1-5	NA	TRBD1	TGTGCCAGTAGTAGAGACAGGGGGAGCAATCAGCCCCAGCATTTT	CASSRDRGSNQPQHF
TRBV28	TRBJ2-2	NA	NA	TGTGCCACACTCGTCCAGATCACCGGGGAGCTGTTTTTT	CATLVQITGELFF
TRBV9	TRBJ2-2	NA	NA	TGTGCCAGCAGCGTAGTCCCCGCAGGGGGGACCGGGGAGCTGTTTTTT	CASSVVPAGGTGELFF
TRBV29-1	TRBJ2-3	NA	NA	TGCAGCGTTGAAGACAAACGCCTCGGGACAGATACGCAGTATTTT	CSVEDKRLGTDTQYF
TRBV11-2	TRBJ1-1	once	NA	TGTGCCAGCAGCTCCGGGACACGGAACACTGAAGCTTTCTTT	CASSSGTRNTEAFF
TRBV11-1	TRBJ2-5	NA	TRBD2	TGTGCCAGCAGCCCGGACTTTACTAGCGCCCAAGAGACCCAGTACTTC	CASSPDFTSAQETQYF
TRBV9	TRBJ2-3	once	TRBD2	TGTGCCAGCAGCGTACTAGCGGGAGTTATTTATACGCAGTATTTT	CASSVLAGVIYTQYF
TRBV4-2	TRBJ2-7	NA	TRBD2	TGTGCCAGCAGCCTAAAGGGGCGGGAGGGCCAGTACTTC	CASSLKGREGQYF
TRBV7-2	TRBJ2-7	NA	NA	TGTGCCAGCAGCTTAGCCGGGGTCAGCAGAATCGACGAGCAGTACTTC	CASSLAGVSRIDEQYF
TRBV11-3	TRBJ2-7	NA	NA	TGTGCCAGCAGCCAGGGAAGAGGCGAGCAGTACTTC	CASSQGRGEQYF
TRBV7-2	TRBJ2-1	NA	TRBD2	TGTGCCAGCAGCCCCGCTAGCGGGAGGGCCCGCAATGAGCAGTTCTTC	CASSPASGRARNEQFF
TRBV27	TRBJ2-5	NA	NA	TGTGCCAGCAGTTTACAGGGCGCGGGGACCCAGTACTTC	CASSLQGAGTQYF